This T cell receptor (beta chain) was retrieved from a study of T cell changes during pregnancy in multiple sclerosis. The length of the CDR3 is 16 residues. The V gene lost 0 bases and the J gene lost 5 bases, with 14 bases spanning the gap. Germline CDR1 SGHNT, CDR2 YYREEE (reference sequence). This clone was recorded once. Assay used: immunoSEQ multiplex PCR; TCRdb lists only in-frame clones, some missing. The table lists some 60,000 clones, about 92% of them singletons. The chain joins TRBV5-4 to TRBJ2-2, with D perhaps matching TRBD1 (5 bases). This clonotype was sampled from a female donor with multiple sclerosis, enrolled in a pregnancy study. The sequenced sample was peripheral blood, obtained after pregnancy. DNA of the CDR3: TGTGCCAGCAGCTTGGTAGGGGAACTGATAACCGGGGAGCTGTTTTTT. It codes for CASSLVGELITGELFF.